The entry below describes one T cell receptor (beta chain). Its target is unknown. These data belong to a study of cytomegalovirus exposure and HLA in healthy donors. Study-wide findings and caveats: Later on, analysis showed that most CMV-associated TCR beta chains appeared to be HLA-restricted.

A multiplex PCR was run with 60 Vbeta primers and 13 Jbeta primers. Libraries were prepared by immunoSEQ multiplex PCR; TCRdb keeps only in-frame clonotypes and omits some of them. The top ten clones hold around 4.1% of a sample with around 140,000 clones, 80% of them seen once. Germline trimming cut 4 bases from V and 7 bases from J; bases unmatched to any gene: 11. Germline-derived CDR1 and CDR2 are SNHLY and FYNNEI. The CDR3 is 15 residues long. Material: PBMCs. This receptor was taken from a man aged 40-49 years in good health and CMV-seronegative. This chain connects TRBV2 to TRBJ2-5; 8 bases map to TRBD1. CDR3 sequence (DNA): TGTGCCAGCAGTGGACTGTCGACAGGGACAGGGACCCAGTACTTC. Amino acids: CASSGLSTGTGTQYF.